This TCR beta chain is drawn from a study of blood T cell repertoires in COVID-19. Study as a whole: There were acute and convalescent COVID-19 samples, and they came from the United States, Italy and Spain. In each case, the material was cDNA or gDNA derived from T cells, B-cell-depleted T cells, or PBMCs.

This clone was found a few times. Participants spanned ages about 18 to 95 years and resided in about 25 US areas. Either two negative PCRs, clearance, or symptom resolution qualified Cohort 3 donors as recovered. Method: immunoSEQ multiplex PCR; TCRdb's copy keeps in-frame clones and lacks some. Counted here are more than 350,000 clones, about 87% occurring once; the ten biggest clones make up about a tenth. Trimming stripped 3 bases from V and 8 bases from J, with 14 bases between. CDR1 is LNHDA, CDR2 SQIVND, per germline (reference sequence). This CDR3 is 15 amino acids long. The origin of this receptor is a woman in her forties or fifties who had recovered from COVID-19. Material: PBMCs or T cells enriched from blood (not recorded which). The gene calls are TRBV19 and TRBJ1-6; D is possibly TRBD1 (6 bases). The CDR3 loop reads CASSITGTRDSPLHF. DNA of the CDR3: TGTGCCAGTAGTATCACCGGGACACGGGATTCACCCCTCCACTTT.